This is a list of T cell receptor beta chains from one sample in a study of blood T cell repertoires in COVID-19. Measured with immunoSEQ multiplex PCR; TCRdb has only the in-frame clones, and not every one. Of some 270,000 clones in the sample, over 75% are singletons; the top ten hold about 10%. Sequencing was done on a sample of peripheral blood. The receptors stem from a woman in her seventies with acute or convalescent COVID-19. Both conserved end residues are part of each CDR3. A D gene is named only where the DNA matches it firmly. The size of a clone is reported for some rows only, either as once, few or many, or as a class for expanded clones.

size: .; J: TRBJ1-5; D: TRBD1; V: TRBV3-1/TRBV3-2; CDR3: CASSQMGQGQHF; DNA: TGTGCCAGCAGCCAAATGGGACAGGGTCAGCATTTT
size: few; J: TRBJ1-1; D: .; V: TRBV7-9; CDR3: CASSLQAGNTEAFF; DNA: TGTGCCAGCAGCTTACAGGCTGGAAACACTGAAGCTTTCTTT
size: .; J: TRBJ1-1; D: TRBD1; V: TRBV5-6; CDR3: CASSGFTGGYDAFF; DNA: TGTGCCAGCAGCGGCTTTACAGGGGGCTATGACGCTTTCTTT
size: .; J: TRBJ1-1; D: .; V: TRBV3-1/TRBV3-2; CDR3: CASSHWGGNTEAFF; DNA: TGTGCCAGCAGCCATTGGGGAGGGAACACTGAAGCTTTCTTT
size: .; J: TRBJ1-1; D: .; V: TRBV9; CDR3: CASSARHHGGEAFF; DNA: TGTGCCAGCAGCGCCCGGCACCACGGAGGTGAAGCTTTCTTT
size: .; J: TRBJ1-2; D: .; V: TRBV6-5; CDR3: CASSYGGAGYGYTF; DNA: TGTGCCAGCAGTTACGGGGGGGCAGGCTATGGCTACACCTTC
size: .; J: TRBJ1-2; D: TRBD1; V: TRBV19; CDR3: CASKPGQTDFYYGYTF; DNA: TGTGCCAGTAAACCGGGACAGACAGATTTTTACTATGGCTACACCTTC
size: .; J: TRBJ1-5; D: TRBD1; V: TRBV6-5; CDR3: CASSTGGYSNQPQHF; DNA: TGTGCCAGCAGCACAGGGGGGTATAGCAATCAGCCCCAGCATTTT
size: .; J: TRBJ1-2; D: .; V: TRBV12-3/TRBV12-4; CDR3: CASRSGANYGYTF; DNA: TGTGCCAGCAGGTCGGGGGCTAACTATGGCTACACCTTC
size: .; J: TRBJ2-7; D: TRBD2; V: TRBV6-2/TRBV6-3; CDR3: CASSFGTSGGEQYF; DNA: TGTGCCAGCAGTTTTGGGACTAGCGGGGGCGAGCAGTACTTC
size: once; J: TRBJ2-2; D: .; V: TRBV24-1; CDR3: CATKAGDLGELFF; DNA: TGTGCCACCAAGGCAGGGGATTTGGGGGAGCTGTTTTTT
size: few; J: TRBJ1-2; D: .; V: TRBV10-2; CDR3: CASSRGLGYGYTF; DNA: TGCGCCAGCAGCCGAGGGTTGGGCTATGGCTACACCTTC
size: once; J: TRBJ1-1; D: .; V: TRBV10-3; CDR3: CAISARGLNTEAFF; DNA: TGTGCCATCAGCGCCAGGGGATTGAACACTGAAGCTTTCTTT
size: .; J: TRBJ1-2; D: .; V: TRBV3-1/TRBV3-2; CDR3: CASSQAAPSGVTF; DNA: TGTGCCAGCAGCCAAGCTGCCCCTTCGGGGGTCACCTTC
size: .; J: TRBJ2-4; D: TRBD1; V: TRBV6-5; CDR3: CASKTGTGKNIQYF; DNA: TGTGCCAGCAAGACCGGGACAGGGAAAAACATTCAGTACTTC
size: .; J: TRBJ2-7; D: .; V: TRBV15; CDR3: CATSRGGQGSYEQYF; DNA: TGTGCCACCAGCAGGGGGGGGCAGGGGAGCTACGAGCAGTACTTC
size: .; J: TRBJ2-3; D: TRBD1; V: TRBV7-2; CDR3: CASSLPQTGDTQYF; DNA: TGTGCCAGCAGCCTCCCCCAGACAGGGGATACGCAGTATTTT
size: .; J: TRBJ1-1; D: TRBD1; V: TRBV6-1; CDR3: CASSEEVPQGAHF; DNA: TGTGCCAGCAGTGAAGAGGTCCCGCAGGGGGCCCACTTT
size: .; J: TRBJ2-7; D: .; V: TRBV18; CDR3: CASSPETGYEQYF; DNA: TGTGCCAGCTCACCAGAGACAGGTTACGAGCAGTACTTC
size: .; J: TRBJ2-5; D: TRBD2; V: TRBV19; CDR3: CASSIGGTSGSRETQYF; DNA: TGTGCCAGTAGTATCGGGGGGACTAGCGGGTCTCGGGAGACCCAGTACTTC
size: few; J: TRBJ2-1; D: .; V: TRBV6-2/TRBV6-3; CDR3: CASSYRISTSYNEQFF; DNA: TGTGCCAGCAGTTATCGCATTTCGACAAGTTACAATGAGCAGTTCTTC
size: .; J: TRBJ2-1; D: .; V: TRBV10-2; CDR3: CASSEQGSTEQFF; DNA: TGCGCCAGCAGTGAGCAGGGTAGTACTGAGCAGTTCTTC
size: once; J: TRBJ1-4; D: TRBD1; V: TRBV7-9; CDR3: CASSFGQGGIGEKLFF; DNA: TGTGCCAGCAGTTTCGGACAGGGAGGTATAGGTGAAAAACTGTTTTTT
size: .; J: TRBJ1-1; D: .; V: TRBV12-5; CDR3: CASGLVGEGGTEAFF; DNA: TGTGCTAGTGGTTTGGTAGGAGAGGGAGGCACTGAAGCTTTCTTT
size: .; J: TRBJ1-5; D: .; V: TRBV18; CDR3: CASSPGGSQPQHF; DNA: TGTGCCAGCTCACCAGGGGGGTCTCAGCCCCAGCATTTT
size: .; J: TRBJ2-7; D: .; V: TRBV29-1; CDR3: CSVEGRNSGNYEQYF; DNA: TGCAGCGTTGAAGGCAGGAACTCCGGGAACTACGAGCAGTACTTC
size: .; J: TRBJ1-5; D: .; V: TRBV3-1/TRBV3-2; CDR3: CASSQSLQGIDQPQHF; DNA: TGTGCCAGCAGCCAGTCCTTGCAGGGTATCGATCAGCCCCAGCATTTT
size: few; J: TRBJ2-1; D: .; V: TRBV19; CDR3: CASSMPQGIEQFF; DNA: TGTGCCAGTAGTATGCCCCAGGGAATTGAGCAGTTCTTC
size: .; J: TRBJ1-6; D: TRBD1; V: TRBV2; CDR3: CASRGDSSNSPLHF; DNA: TGTGCCAGCAGGGGGGACAGCAGTAATTCACCCCTCCACTTT
size: .; J: TRBJ1-5; D: .; V: TRBV29-1; CDR3: CSVVGGGNNQPQHF; DNA: TGCAGCGTTGTCGGGGGAGGGAACAATCAGCCCCAGCATTTT
size: .; J: TRBJ1-1; D: .; V: TRBV19; CDR3: CASSIRQITEAFF; DNA: TGTGCCAGTAGTATCCGACAAATCACTGAAGCTTTCTTT
size: .; J: TRBJ1-6; D: TRBD1; V: TRBV15; CDR3: CATSRGQGQGSPLHF; DNA: TGTGCCACCAGCAGAGGACAGGGACAGGGTTCACCCCTCCACTTT
size: .; J: TRBJ1-1; D: TRBD1; V: TRBV5-1; CDR3: CASSASDRANTEAFF; DNA: TGCGCCAGCAGCGCGTCCGACAGGGCGAACACTGAAGCTTTCTTT
size: .; J: TRBJ2-7; D: .; V: TRBV3-1/TRBV3-2; CDR3: CASSQESPFSEQYF; DNA: TGTGCCAGCAGCCAAGAGTCCCCTTTCTCCGAGCAGTACTTC
size: .; J: TRBJ1-6; D: .; V: TRBV6-1; CDR3: CASREGGPRNSPLHF; DNA: TGTGCCAGCAGAGAAGGGGGGCCCCGGAATTCACCCCTCCACTTT
size: .; J: TRBJ1-4; D: .; V: TRBV10-3; CDR3: CAISEAEHEKLFF; DNA: TGTGCCATCAGTGAAGCTGAGCATGAAAAACTGTTTTTT
size: .; J: TRBJ2-2; D: TRBD1; V: TRBV3-1/TRBV3-2; CDR3: CASSPTGGSGELFF; DNA: TGTGCCAGCAGCCCGACAGGGGGAAGCGGGGAGCTGTTTTTT
size: .; J: TRBJ1-5; D: .; V: TRBV3-1/TRBV3-2; CDR3: CASSQGTGNQPQHF; DNA: TGTGCCAGCAGCCAGGGTACAGGGAATCAGCCCCAGCATTTT
size: few; J: TRBJ2-5; D: .; V: TRBV7-3; CDR3: CASSATGTWGETQYF; DNA: TGTGCCAGCAGCGCAACCGGGACTTGGGGGGAGACCCAGTACTTC
size: .; J: TRBJ1-2; D: TRBD1; V: TRBV19; CDR3: CASSPRQGNGYGYTF; DNA: TGTGCCAGTAGTCCAAGACAGGGGAATGGCTATGGCTACACCTTC
size: few; J: TRBJ2-2; D: .; V: TRBV2; CDR3: CASLPQTGELFF; DNA: TGTGCCAGCCTACCACAGACCGGGGAGCTGTTTTTT
size: .; J: TRBJ2-3; D: TRBD2; V: TRBV7-2; CDR3: CASSVSGGFSTDTQYF; DNA: TGTGCCAGCAGCGTAAGCGGGGGTTTTAGCACAGATACGCAGTATTTT
size: .; J: TRBJ1-1; D: .; V: TRBV5-1; CDR3: CASSLDSRDTEAFF; DNA: TGCGCCAGCAGCTTGGACTCTCGGGACACTGAAGCTTTCTTT
size: .; J: TRBJ1-4; D: TRBD1; V: TRBV11-2; CDR3: CASSPRQGGNEKLFF; DNA: TGTGCCAGCAGCCCCCGACAGGGAGGAAATGAAAAACTGTTTTTT
size: .; J: TRBJ1-1; D: .; V: TRBV18; CDR3: CASSPRGAGGAFF; DNA: TGTGCCAGCTCACCCCGGGGGGCAGGTGGAGCTTTCTTT
size: .; J: TRBJ2-1; D: .; V: TRBV12-3/TRBV12-4; CDR3: CASSGDSAPWQFF; DNA: TGTGCCAGCAGTGGTGACTCGGCTCCATGGCAGTTCTTC